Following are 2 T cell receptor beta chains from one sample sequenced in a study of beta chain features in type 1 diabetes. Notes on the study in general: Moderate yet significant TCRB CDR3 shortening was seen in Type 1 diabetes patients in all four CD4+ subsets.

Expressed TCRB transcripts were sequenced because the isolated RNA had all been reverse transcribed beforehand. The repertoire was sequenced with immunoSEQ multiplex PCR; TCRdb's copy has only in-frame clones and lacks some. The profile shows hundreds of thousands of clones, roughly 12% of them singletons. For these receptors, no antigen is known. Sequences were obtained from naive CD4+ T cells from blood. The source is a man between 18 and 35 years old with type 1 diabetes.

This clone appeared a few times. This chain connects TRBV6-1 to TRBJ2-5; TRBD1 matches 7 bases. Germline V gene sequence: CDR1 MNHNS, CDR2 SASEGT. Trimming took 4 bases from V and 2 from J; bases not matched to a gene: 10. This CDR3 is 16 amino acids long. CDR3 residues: CASSGPQTGVQETQYF. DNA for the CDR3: TGTGCCAGCAGTGGCCCCCAAACAGGGGTACAAGAGACCCAGTACTTC.

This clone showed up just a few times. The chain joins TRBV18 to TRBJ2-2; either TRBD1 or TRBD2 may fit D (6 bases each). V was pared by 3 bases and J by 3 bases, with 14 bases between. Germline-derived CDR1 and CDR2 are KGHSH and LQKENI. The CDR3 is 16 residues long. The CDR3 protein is CASSPSGGGDTGELFF. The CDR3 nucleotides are TGTGCCAGCTCACCTTCAGGAGGGGGAGACACCGGGGAGCTGTTTTTT.